A selection of T cell receptor beta chains follows, all from one sample in a study of control samples from healthy donors and cancer patients. Some clones are missing from TCRdb's copy, which holds only in-frame ones; the method was immunoSEQ multiplex PCR. In the table there are some 150,000 clones, under 95% of which are singletons. Sequencing was done on a sample of blood. The receptor source for this set is a man aged 18 to 29 in good health. The CDR3 runs from the conserved cysteine through the conserved F or W. Fields, in order: J gene, D gene, clone size, V gene, CDR3 DNA, CDR3 protein. A D gene is named only where the DNA matches it firmly. The listing skips clone size in some rows; elsewhere it reads once, few, many or a size class.

TRBJ1-1 TRBD1 NA TRBV28 TGTGCCAGCACGCCCCCGGGACAGGGGTATTATTTGGGTGAAGCTTTCTTT CASTPPGQGYYLGEAFF
TRBJ2-5 TRBD2 NA TRBV28 TGTGCCAGCAGTTTACGGCTAGCGGTAATCCAAGAGACCCAGTACTTC CASSLRLAVIQETQYF
TRBJ2-7 TRBD1 once TRBV29-1 TGCAGCTTCCAGGGACAGGGCTACGAGCAGTACTTC CSFQGQGYEQYF
TRBJ2-3 NA NA TRBV9 TGTGCCAGCAGCGTCCGGGGATATACGCAGTATTTT CASSVRGYTQYF
TRBJ1-1 NA NA TRBV6-5 TGTGCCAGCAGTTACCGGGGGCAGATGAACACTGAAGCTTTCTTT CASSYRGQMNTEAFF
TRBJ1-2 NA NA TRBV24-1 TGTGCCACCAGTGAACCCGGGACGTATGGCTACACCTTC CATSEPGTYGYTF
TRBJ1-2 NA NA TRBV7-8 TGTGCCAGCAGCCCTGGACTCCCAGCTAACTATGGCTACACCTTC CASSPGLPANYGYTF
TRBJ1-6 NA NA TRBV2 TGTGCCAGCTGTCTAGATTCACCCCTCCACTTT CASCLDSPLHF
TRBJ2-7 NA NA TRBV27 TGTGCCAGCAGTTTAACACGGGGGCTCGGCTACGAGCAGTACTTC CASSLTRGLGYEQYF
TRBJ1-6 TRBD1 NA TRBV4-1 TGCGCCAGCAGCCAGCGAGCGGGACAGGCGGATTCACCCCTCCACTTT CASSQRAGQADSPLHF
TRBJ2-5 NA few TRBV12-3/TRBV12-4 TGTGCCAGCAGTTTTGGCCAAGAGACCCAGTACTTC CASSFGQETQYF
TRBJ2-5 TRBD1 once TRBV27 TGTGCCAGCAGTCACGGGACAGGGGGGGAGACCCAGTACTTC CASSHGTGGETQYF
TRBJ2-3 NA NA TRBV27 TGTGCCAGCAGAGTTTCTGAACAGGGCCCTAGCACAGATACGCAGTATTTT CASRVSEQGPSTDTQYF
TRBJ1-1 TRBD1 NA TRBV29-1 TGCAGCGTGGAAGGACAGGCCAGCACTGAAGCTTTCTTT CSVEGQASTEAFF
TRBJ2-6 NA NA TRBV5-1 TGCGCCAGCAGCTTGGAGGGCGTCCCCAGCTCTGGGGCCAACGTCCTGACTTTC CASSLEGVPSSGANVLTF
TRBJ2-5 NA once TRBV18 TGTGCCAGCTCACCACCGGTCGGCGAGACCCAGTACTTC CASSPPVGETQYF